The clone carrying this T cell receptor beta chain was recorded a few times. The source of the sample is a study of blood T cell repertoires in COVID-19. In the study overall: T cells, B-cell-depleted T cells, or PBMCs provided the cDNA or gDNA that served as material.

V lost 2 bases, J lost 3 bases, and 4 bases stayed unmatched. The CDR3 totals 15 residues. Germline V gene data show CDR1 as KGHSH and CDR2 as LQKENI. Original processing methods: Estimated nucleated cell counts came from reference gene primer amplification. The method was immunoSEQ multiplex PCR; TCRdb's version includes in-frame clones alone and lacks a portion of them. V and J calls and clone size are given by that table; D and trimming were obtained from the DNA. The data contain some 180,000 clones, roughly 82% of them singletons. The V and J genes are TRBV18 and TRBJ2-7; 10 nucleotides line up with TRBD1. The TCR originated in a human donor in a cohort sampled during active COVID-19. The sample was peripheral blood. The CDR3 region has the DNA TGTGCCAGCTCACCAACCGGGACAGGGGACTACGAGCAGTACTTC. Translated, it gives CASSPTGTGDYEQYF.